The clone carrying this TCR beta chain was observed once. The data stem from a study of blood T cell repertoires in COVID-19. There are 11 residues in the CDR3. Germline CDR1 SQVTM, CDR2 ANQGSEA. With 5 bases removed from V and 5 bases from J, the gap between germline ends came to 9 bases. The data were produced by immunoSEQ multiplex PCR, yet TCRdb's version contains in-frame clones alone and is incomplete. The profile shows around 180,000 clones, about 83% of them singletons. This TCR came from a human donor in a cohort sampled during active COVID-19. Sequenced input: peripheral blood. The chain carries TRBV29-1 and TRBJ2-5; no definite D call. CDR3 in amino acids: CSVQTAETQYF. The CDR3 DNA reads TGCAGCGTTCAGACTGCGGAGACCCAGTACTTC.